The entry below describes one T cell receptor (beta chain). Its antigen has not been determined. The sample holds no much larger clone one base away, and base qualities are not on file. This sample is drawn from a study of shared T cell receptors in the human thymus (dated by TCRdb to the early 2020s). For the wider study: The study examined how self-reactive, shared T-cell receptor alpha chains are generated in the human thymus.

Inclusive of the bounding cysteine and phenylalanine, the CDR3 is 17 residues long. Only CDR3 DNA remains: 51 bases, in frame from the first base. A distance of 23 bases separates the germline ends of V and J, which lose 6 bases and 6 bases respectively. Per the germline V gene (reference sequence), MNHEY is the CDR1 and SMNVEV is the CDR2. Libraries came from the immunoSEQ multiplex PCR assay. Drawn from immuneACCESS, this table holds only the in-frame rearrangements with V and J called that TCRdb kept. Clones are partly lost; checked studies trace under half to an unresolved V gene and leave the rest unexplained. Present in this sample are 500,000 to 850,000 clones, 80% to 90% of which were seen just once. The ten most abundant clones make up approximately 0.0097% of the sample. The same data also contributed to another study, on human thymus T cells. Per the second study: In Finland, the donors were immunologically healthy infants who were having open corrective cardiac surgery for congenital heart defects. Thymus tissue was collected as surgical resects that were removed during corrective cardiac surgery. Usage of V and J gene segments appeared to be biased in both the thymic and the peripheral blood repertoires. Highly overlapping thymic TCR repertoires among unrelated individuals were reported in the related research. TCR alpha and beta repertoires from roughly eight infant thymus samples and a few related peripheral blood samples were characterized in the study. The infant donors were roughly 7 to 244 days old, and the cohort included several males and two females. After being mechanically released from the tissue, thymocytes were kept at -70 degrees C in pellets of about 9-32 million cells. A QIAsymphony instrument was used to extract genomic DNA from the frozen cell pellets. Using the immunoSEQ multiplex PCR assay, the TCRB and TCRAD loci were amplified from a standardized quantity of quality-controlled genomic DNA. Amplicons spanned the V(D)J region at a length sufficient to cover the CDR3 and identify V and J genes. Through the commercial immunoSEQ service, the amplicons were sequenced on an Illumina platform. Primer bias and sequencing errors were corrected using previously described methods, and TCRAD and TCRB definitions followed the IMGT database. The repertoires were analysed using immunoSEQ Analyzer 3.0 and VDJTools for basic statistics, V/J segment usage, diversity estimates, rarefaction and pairwise overlap. Diversity was estimated with Chao1, ChaoE, Efron-Thisted, Shannon and inverse Simpson indices, and also on datasets down-sampled to the smallest sample. Repertoire overlap used strict matching of CDR3 nucleotide sequence, V gene and J gene, with Jaccard-based multidimensional scaling clustering. On average, thymus samples yielded some 810,000 unique TCRB clonotypes, whereas blood samples yielded 65,000 to 100,000.

The sequenced material came from thymocytes. The rearrangement joined TRBV27 to TRBJ1-4, with no confident D gene call. The TCR comes from a boy under two years old with a congenital heart defect. Donor details come from another sample of the same person, matched by shared clones. At the DNA level, the sequence is TGTGCCAGCAGCTACTCGGCGCAAAATGGAGGTGATGAAAAACTGTTTTTT. Translated, this is CASSYSAQNGGDEKLFF.